This TCR gamma chain was found in a study of human gamma delta and Vdelta1 T cells. This clone occurred a few times. As yet, its antigen is unknown. TCRdb called clones from the PCR reads again using CATT. Of about 3,900 gamma-chain clones in the sample, 16% were seen once. The germline gives CDR1 EGSTGY, CDR2 YDSYTSSV. The trim removed 2 bases at V and 3 bases at J, leaving 7 bases unmatched. The CDR3 contains 14 residues. This chain connects TRGV4 to TRGJ1 or TRGJ2. Sequenced: Vdelta1 gamma-delta T cells from blood grown in culture (DOT cells). The receptor was isolated from a human donor in good health. Written as DNA, the CDR3 is TGTGCCACCTGGGATGATGGGGTTTATTATAAGAAACTCTTT. Residues: CATWDDGVYYKKLF.